This T cell receptor (beta chain) is drawn from a study of T cell repertoires in cytomegalovirus infection. On the study more broadly: CMV epitopes in the study were HLA-C-restricted (recently identified) and HLA-B-restricted (well studied). Signatures in public TCR beta sequences pointed to both CMV infection and matching HLA type.

Losses at the gene ends were 4 bases for V and 4 bases for J; bases not matched to a gene: 6. The germline CDR1 and CDR2 sequences are SEHNR and FQNEAQ (reference sequence). This CDR3 region has 15 residues. Study observations and caveats: In two of eight donors, the top clonotype was HLA-C-restricted CMV-specific. Summed frequency of shared TCR beta families picked out CMV carriers who also had the relevant HLA.

One entry per CDR3 protein, called by TCRdb with MiXCR from the reads. The table includes hundreds of thousands of distinct CDR3 sequences, 42% detected once. This clonotype was observed a handful of times. Its antigen remains unknown. Sequenced material: cultured PBMCs, taken from culture after CMV antigen stimulation. The sequence came from a human donor in good health (CMV status not recorded). Some clones in this sample may be carry-over from other donors' samples. The chain uses TRBV7-9 and TRBJ1-3; 8 nucleotides agree with TRBD1. CDR3 in amino acids: CASSSRTGKGNTIYF. The CDR3 DNA reads as TGTGCCAGCAGCTCCAGGACAGGGAAAGGAAACACCATATATTTT.